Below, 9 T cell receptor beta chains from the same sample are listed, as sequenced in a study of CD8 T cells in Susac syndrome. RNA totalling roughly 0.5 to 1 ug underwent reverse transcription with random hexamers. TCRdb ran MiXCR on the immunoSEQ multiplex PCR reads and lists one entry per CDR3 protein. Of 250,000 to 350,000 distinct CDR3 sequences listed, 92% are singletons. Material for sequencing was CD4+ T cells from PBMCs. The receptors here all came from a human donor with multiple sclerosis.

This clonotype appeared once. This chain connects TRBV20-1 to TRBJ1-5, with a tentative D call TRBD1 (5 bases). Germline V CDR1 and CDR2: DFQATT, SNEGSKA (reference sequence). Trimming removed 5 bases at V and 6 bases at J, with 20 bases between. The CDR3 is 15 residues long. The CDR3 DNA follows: TGCAGTGCTCGGGACGGAGGGGCTTGGAGTCAGCCCCAGCATTTT. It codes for CSARDGGAWSQPQHF.

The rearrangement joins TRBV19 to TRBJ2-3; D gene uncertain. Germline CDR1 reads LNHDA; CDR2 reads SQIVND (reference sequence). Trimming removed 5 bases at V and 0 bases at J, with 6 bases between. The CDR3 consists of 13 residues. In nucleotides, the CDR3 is TGTGCCAGTAGTGTGGCCAGCACAGATACGCAGTATTTT. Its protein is CASSVASTDTQYF. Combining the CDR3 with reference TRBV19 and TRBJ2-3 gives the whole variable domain DGGITQSPKYLFRKEGQNVTLSCEQNLNHDAMYWYRQDPGQGLRLIYYSQIVNDFQKGDIAEGYSVSREKKESFPLTVTSAQKNPTAFYLCASSVASTDTQYFGPGTRLTVL.

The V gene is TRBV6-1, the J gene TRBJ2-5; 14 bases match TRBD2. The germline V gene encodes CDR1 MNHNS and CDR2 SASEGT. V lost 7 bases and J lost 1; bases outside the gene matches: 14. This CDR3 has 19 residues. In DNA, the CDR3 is TGTGCCAGCATCAAGGGACTAGCGGGGGCCCTCGAGGGCCAAGAGACCCAGTACTTC. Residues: CASIKGLAGALEGQETQYF.

CDR3 in amino acids: CSVGEGDGELFF. Here the CDR3 DNA reads TGCAGCGTTGGGGAAGGTGACGGGGAGCTGTTTTTT. This sequence joins TRBV29-1 and TRBJ2-2; D is uncertain. The CDR3 has 12 residues. Per germline, CDR1 SQVTM and CDR2 ANQGSEA. Trimming pared 4 bases from V and 7 bases from J, leaving 10 bases between.

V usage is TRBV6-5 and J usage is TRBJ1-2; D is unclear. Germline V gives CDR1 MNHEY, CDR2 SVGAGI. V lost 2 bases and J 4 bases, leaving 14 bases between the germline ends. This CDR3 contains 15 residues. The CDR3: CASSYLPVSSYGYTF. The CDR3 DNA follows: TGTGCCAGCAGTTACCTCCCCGTCTCCTCCTATGGCTACACCTTC.

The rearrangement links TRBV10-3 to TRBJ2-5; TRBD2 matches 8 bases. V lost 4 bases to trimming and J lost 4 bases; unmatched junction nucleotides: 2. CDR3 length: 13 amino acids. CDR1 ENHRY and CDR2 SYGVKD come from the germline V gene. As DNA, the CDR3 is TGTGCCATCAGTGTTCGGGGGGGAGAGACCCAGTACTTC. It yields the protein CAISVRGGETQYF.

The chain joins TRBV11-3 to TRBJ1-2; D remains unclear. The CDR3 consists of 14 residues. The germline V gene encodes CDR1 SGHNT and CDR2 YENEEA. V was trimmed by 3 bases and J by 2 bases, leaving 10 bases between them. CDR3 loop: CASSFTAPNYGYTF. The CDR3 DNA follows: TGTGCCAGCAGCTTTACGGCACCCAACTATGGCTACACCTTC.

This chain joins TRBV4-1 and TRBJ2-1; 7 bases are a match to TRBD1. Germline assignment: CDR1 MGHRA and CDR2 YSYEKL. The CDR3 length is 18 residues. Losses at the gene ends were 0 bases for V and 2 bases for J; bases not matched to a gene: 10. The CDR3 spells CASSQDSRGGRTYNEQFF. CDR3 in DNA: TGCGCCAGCAGCCAAGATAGTCGAGGGGGCCGCACCTACAATGAGCAGTTCTTC.

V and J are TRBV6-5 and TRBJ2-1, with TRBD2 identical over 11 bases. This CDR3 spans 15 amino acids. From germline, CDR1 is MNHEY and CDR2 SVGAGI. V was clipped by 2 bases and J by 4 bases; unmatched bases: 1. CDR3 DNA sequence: TGTGCCAGCAGTTACCGACTAGCGGGGTACAATGAGCAGTTCTTC. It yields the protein CASSYRLAGYNEQFF.